This T cell receptor (beta chain) was sequenced during a study of cytomegalovirus exposure and HLA in healthy donors (dated by TCRdb to the late 2010s). Some background on the complete study: According to a later analysis, the 110 or so validation repertoires were produced on the same platform as the 666 repertoires of the first cohort. The study aimed to test whether cataloging public T cell receptors could reveal signatures of past pathogen exposure. Along with the approximately 650-subject first cohort, a separate validation cohort of 120 different subjects was used. To predict cytomegalovirus infection status, the study brought together high-throughput TCR immunosequencing, statistical association of individual TCRs with disease status, and machine learning.

Library prep was done by the immunoSEQ multiplex PCR assay. Per the source publication's procedure: A statistical classification framework was developed to diagnose cytomegalovirus status using the catalog of TCR beta chain sequences. TCRdb mirrors the immuneACCESS table, restricted to in-frame sequences. Some clones are absent from its copies; in checked studies, under half trace to an unresolved V gene, and the reason for the others is unknown. That table furnishes V, J and clone size, whereas the DNA furnished D and trimming. Across this sample there are 55,000 to 70,000 clones, with over 90% seen only once. Roughly 2.4% of the sample comes from the top ten. V is reduced by 7 bases and J by 7 bases, leaving a spacing of 13 bases between them. The CDR3, from cysteine to phenylalanine, totals 13 residues. Only the CDR3 DNA is retained, 39 bases long and in frame from the first base. Sequences MNHNS (CDR1) and SASEGT (CDR2) are obtained from the germline V gene.

Overall study outcomes, separate from this receptor: The validation cohort had no HLA typing available for a later analysis, so co-occurrence within that cohort was assessed over all 130 or so repertoires. The authors suggested that the approach could potentially be extended to other disease states and immunological phenotypes. The classifier was reported to diagnose cytomegalovirus status with high specificity and sensitivity in both the original cohort and the validation cohort. Across donors, most TCR sequences were observed very rarely, whereas some public TCRs were present in many individuals. In the study, around 150 TCR beta chains were listed as associated with cytomegalovirus. In vitro tests confirmed that three of the cytomegalovirus-associated TCR beta chains recognize cytomegalovirus antigens. Of the cluster scores, 85% to 95% were above 0 in a later analysis, which found that TCRs clustered in the first cohort also tended to co-occur in the roughly 130 validation repertoires.

Donors formed part of the validation cohort, which comprised 120 subjects and was distinct from the first cohort of over 500 subjects. On this clone itself: It lacks a known antigen. No per-base quality is available; no much larger clone lies one base away.

This clonotype was sampled from a man younger than 35 in good health and CMV-seronegative. The chain is encoded by TRBV6-1 joined to TRBJ2-2; the D gene is perhaps TRBD2, from 6 matching bases. The material sequenced was PBMCs. The nucleotide sequence reads TGTGCCAGCACCGGGGGTCCCAGCGGGGAGCTGTTTTTT. It encodes CASTGGPSGELFF.